What follows is one TCR beta chain and its context. From germline, CDR1 is MNHEY and CDR2 SMNVEV (reference sequence). The CDR3 is 14 amino acids. V was clipped by 5 bases and J by 1 base, with 8 bases between them. The data belong to a study of type 1 regulatory T cells. TCRdb processed the reads anew with MiXCR; each CDR3 protein has one entry. The sample has approximately 90,000 distinct CDR3 sequences, roughly 31% seen once; the top ten hold approximately 2.2%. This TCR was recovered from a human donor in good health. J is TRBJ2-2 and V is TRBV27; D perhaps matches TRBD2 (5 bases). Sequenced: CD4+ T cells, either the whole sample or a sorted fraction (not recorded which). The CDR3, as DNA: TGTGCCAGCAGTAGGACTTTGAACACCGGGGAGCTGTTTTTT. Translation: CASSRTLNTGELFF.